The rows below give T cell receptor beta chains drawn from one sample of a study of shared clonotypes between healthy human individuals. Here immunoSEQ multiplex PCR was the method, and the copy in TCRdb shows in-frame clones only, minus some. The repertoire includes about 1,800,000 clones, about 95% of them detected once, and 1.2% sits in the top ten. Sequencing was done on a sample of naive CD8+ T cells sorted from blood. The receptors here all came from a man between 18 and 29 years old in good health. CDR3s include the opening cysteine and the closing phenylalanine or tryptophan. Each record gives: J gene, V gene, CDR3 protein.

J: TRBJ2-7; V: TRBV19; CDR3: CASSPTGFNEQYF
J: TRBJ1-5; V: TRBV29-1; CDR3: CSVTGLGNQPQHF
J: TRBJ1-5; V: TRBV27; CDR3: CASSLVHSNQPQHF
J: TRBJ2-2; V: TRBV5-1; CDR3: CASSLAITGELFF
J: TRBJ2-7; V: TRBV29-1; CDR3: CSVGDGPYEQYF
J: TRBJ2-7; V: TRBV5-6; CDR3: CASSLRDYEQYF
J: TRBJ2-1; V: TRBV5-1; CDR3: CASSLAGQGNEQFF
J: TRBJ2-7; V: TRBV6-5; CDR3: CASHYAVAESYEQYF
J: TRBJ1-2; V: TRBV7-9; CDR3: CASSLAGEAPEYGYTF
J: TRBJ2-5; V: TRBV5-1; CDR3: CASSLGPLVEIQETQYF
J: TRBJ1-1; V: TRBV7-7; CDR3: CASTESGTGASNTEAFF
J: TRBJ2-5; V: TRBV7-9; CDR3: CASSLGGTEETQYF
J: TRBJ2-1; V: TRBV4-3; CDR3: CASSQDWAGSSYNEQFF
J: TRBJ1-6; V: TRBV9; CDR3: CASSAMGADLHF
J: TRBJ2-3; V: TRBV28; CDR3: CASSFPTYTDTQYF
J: TRBJ2-7; V: TRBV30; CDR3: CAWGTTGYEQYF
J: TRBJ2-3; V: TRBV28; CDR3: CASSFLLAASTDTQYF
J: TRBJ1-1; V: TRBV6-5; CDR3: CASSYAVGEVSTEAFF
J: TRBJ1-2; V: TRBV5-1; CDR3: CASSLRISGHGYTF
J: TRBJ2-7; V: TRBV7-2; CDR3: CASSLTSEQYF
J: TRBJ1-1; V: TRBV30; CDR3: CAWSVPGAEAFF